One and the same sample provided the 14 T cell receptor beta chains below, sequenced in a study of cytomegalovirus exposure and HLA in healthy donors. The PCR contained 60 Vbeta and 13 Jbeta primers. Some clones are missing from TCRdb's copy, which holds only in-frame ones; the method was immunoSEQ multiplex PCR. The sample shows 55,000 to 80,000 clones, 82% of them seen only once. Sample: PBMCs. These receptors were obtained from a man between 18 and 29 years old in good health and CMV-seronegative.

The chain couples TRBV19 to TRBJ1-4; TRBD1 agrees at 7 bases. The germline V gene encodes CDR1 LNHDA and CDR2 SQIVND (reference sequence). V dropped 5 bases and J dropped 3; count of bases not matched to a gene: 6. The CDR3 contains 15 residues. The CDR3 reads CASSAQGRANEKLFF. Written as DNA, the CDR3 is TGTGCCAGTAGTGCACAGGGGAGAGCTAATGAAAAACTGTTTTTT.

The J gene is TRBJ2-5, the V gene TRBV29-1; 8 positions match TRBD2. Germline V gene lookup returns CDR1 SQVTM and CDR2 ANQGSEA. The CDR3 has 13 residues. V was clipped by 1 base and J by 4 bases; unmatched bases: 2. The CDR3: CSVEGLAGETQYF. The CDR3 coding sequence is TGCAGCGTTGAAGGCCTAGCGGGAGAGACCCAGTACTTC.

The chain has TRBV27 and TRBJ1-1, with 10 bases fitting TRBD1. The CDR3 length is 16 residues. CDR1 and CDR2 (germline): MNHEY, SMNVEV (reference sequence). With 8 bases clipped from V and 1 base from J, the junction kept 10 bases outside the gene matches. CDR3 amino acids: CASLKGTGAPNTEAFF. The CDR3 nucleotides read TGTGCCAGCTTAAAAGGGACAGGGGCCCCGAACACTGAAGCTTTCTTT.

The CDR3 region is CASSTWTDNEKLFF. In DNA, the CDR3 is TGTGCCAGTAGTACCTGGACAGATAATGAAAAACTGTTTTTT. J is TRBJ1-4 and V is TRBV19; tentative D call: TRBD1 (6 bases). This CDR3 is built from 14 residues. CDR1 and CDR2 (germline): LNHDA, SQIVND (reference sequence). V was shortened by 4 bases and J by 4 bases, with 10 bases between the two germline ends.

The genes are TRBV29-1 and TRBJ2-3; 8 nucleotides agree with TRBD2. The ends lost 4 bases at V and 0 bases at J; junction bases unmatched: 6. In germline, CDR1 is SQVTM, CDR2 ANQGSEA. The CDR3 is 15 amino acids. The CDR3 here is CSVGTSTTSTDTQYF. The CDR3 region has the DNA TGCAGCGTTGGGACTAGCACGACTAGCACAGATACGCAGTATTTT.

DNA for the CDR3: TGTGCCTGGAGTAAGCGGGAGGGGACAGATACGCAGTATTTT. Translating gives CAWSKREGTDTQYF. The chain links TRBV30 to TRBJ2-3, with TRBD2 identical over 10 bases. Germline values: CDR1 GTSNPN, CDR2 SVGIG (reference sequence). The trim removed 2 bases at V and 3 bases at J, leaving 2 bases unmatched. This CDR3 is built from 14 residues.

The chain is built from TRBV10-3 and TRBJ2-6; possible D gene TRBD1, 6 bases. V shed 0 bases and J shed 1 base, with 16 bases lying between them. CDR3 length equals 19 residues. The germline gives CDR1 ENHRY, CDR2 SYGVKD. CDR3 DNA sequence: TGTGCCATCAGTGAGTCCCAGGGGCAGGGTACGTCTGGGGCCAACGTCCTGACTTTC. Translation: CAISESQGQGTSGANVLTF.

A single count supports this clone. The chain has TRBV7-6 and TRBJ2-7; TRBD1 might be the D (5 bases). Germline assignment: CDR1 SGHVS and CDR2 FNYEAQ. The V gene lost 5 bases and the J gene lost 3 bases, with 14 bases spanning the gap. The CDR3 sequence is 14 residues long. The CDR3 loop reads CASSAYSTGYEQYF. The CDR3 nucleotides are TGTGCCAGCAGCGCCTACTCCACAGGCTACGAGCAGTACTTC.

This chain links TRBV5-6 with TRBJ1-3; D gene unclear. This CDR3 is built from 17 residues. V was cut by 1 base and J by 0 bases, with 14 bases left in between. Germline-derived CDR1 and CDR2 are SGHDT and YYEEEE. The DNA for the CDR3 is TGTGCCAGCAGCTTGAGAGGCTACCGCCGCTCTGGAAACACCATATATTTT. Its protein is CASSLRGYRRSGNTIYF.

V gene TRBV30 combines with J gene TRBJ1-1; tentatively, D is TRBD1 (6 bases). The V gene's germline CDR1 is GTSNPN and CDR2 SVGIG (reference sequence). The V end was cut by 7 bases, the J end by 3 bases, with 12 bases between. The CDR3 contains 12 residues. The CDR3 here is CASSEGDTEAFF. CDR3 coding DNA: TGTGCCTCCTCAGAGGGGGACACTGAAGCTTTCTTT.

This clone was observed once. This chain links TRBV28 with TRBJ1-5, with D tentatively TRBD1 (5 bases). Germline CDR1 MDHEN, CDR2 SYDVKM. Trimming pared 6 bases from V and 5 bases from J, leaving 11 bases between. The CDR3 has 13 residues. The CDR3 protein is CASSEAGYQPQHF. The CDR3 DNA follows: TGTGCCAGCAGCGAAGCAGGGTATCAGCCCCAGCATTTT.

The chain has TRBV7-6 and TRBJ1-2, with a possible D match to TRBD1 (5 bases). Germline assignment: CDR1 SGHVS and CDR2 FNYEAQ. V was shortened by 1 base and J by 3 bases, with 9 bases between the two germline ends. The CDR3 has 14 amino acids. The CDR3: CASSLGAGDYGYTF. Written as DNA, the CDR3 is TGTGCCAGCAGCTTAGGGGCGGGGGACTATGGCTACACCTTC.

This clone was found a few times. This chain uses TRBV7-3 with TRBJ2-1; TRBD2 aligns across 8 bases. Trimming cost V 1 base and J 9 bases; bases outside gene matches: 5. Per germline, CDR1 SGHTA and CDR2 FQGTGA. The CDR3 length is 14 residues. CDR3 region: CASSLSGRNGEQFF. CDR3 bases: TGTGCCAGCAGCTTAAGCGGGAGGAATGGTGAGCAGTTCTTC.

V usage is TRBV18 and J usage is TRBJ1-5; 7 nucleotides agree with TRBD1. J was trimmed by 2 bases and V by 4 bases; bases with no gene match: 17. Germline V CDR1 and CDR2: KGHSH, LQKENI. The CDR3 loop spans 19 amino acids. The CDR3 loop is CASSRSRTTGTAGNQPQHF. DNA of the CDR3: TGTGCCAGCTCACGATCCCGAACGACCGGGACAGCTGGCAATCAGCCCCAGCATTTT.